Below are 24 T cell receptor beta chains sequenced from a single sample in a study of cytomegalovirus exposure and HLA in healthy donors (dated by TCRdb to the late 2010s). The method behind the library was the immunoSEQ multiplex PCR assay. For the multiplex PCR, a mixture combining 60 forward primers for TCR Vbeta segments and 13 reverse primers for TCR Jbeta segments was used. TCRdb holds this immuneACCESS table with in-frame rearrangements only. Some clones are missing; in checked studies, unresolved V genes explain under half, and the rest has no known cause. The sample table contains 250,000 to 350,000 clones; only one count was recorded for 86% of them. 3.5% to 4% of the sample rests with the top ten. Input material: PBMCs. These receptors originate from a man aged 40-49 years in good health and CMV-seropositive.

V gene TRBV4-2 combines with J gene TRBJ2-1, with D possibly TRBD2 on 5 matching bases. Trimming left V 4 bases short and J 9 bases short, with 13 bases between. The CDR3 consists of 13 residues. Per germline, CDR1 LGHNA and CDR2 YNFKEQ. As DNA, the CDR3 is TGTGCCAGCAGCCTACTGGTAGGGAGTGAGCAGTTCTTC. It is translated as CASSLLVGSEQFF.

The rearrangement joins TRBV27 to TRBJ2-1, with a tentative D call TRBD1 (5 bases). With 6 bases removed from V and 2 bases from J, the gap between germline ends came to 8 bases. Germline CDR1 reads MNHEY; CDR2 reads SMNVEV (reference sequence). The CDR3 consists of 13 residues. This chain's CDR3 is CASRVRAYNEQFF. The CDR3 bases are TGTGCCAGCAGGGTCAGGGCCTACAATGAGCAGTTCTTC.

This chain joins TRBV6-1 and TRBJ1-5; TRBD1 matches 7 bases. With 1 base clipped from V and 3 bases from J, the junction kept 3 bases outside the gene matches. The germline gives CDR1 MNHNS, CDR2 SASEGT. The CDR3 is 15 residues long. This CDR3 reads CASSEDRGFNQPQHF. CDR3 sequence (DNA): TGTGCCAGCAGTGAAGACAGGGGCTTCAATCAGCCCCAGCATTTT.

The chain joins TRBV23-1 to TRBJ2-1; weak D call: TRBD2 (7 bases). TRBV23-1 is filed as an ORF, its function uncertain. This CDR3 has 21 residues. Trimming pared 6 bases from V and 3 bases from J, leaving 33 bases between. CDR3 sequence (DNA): TGCGCCAGCAGCCCCGCCCCCGCGGGACAAATGGGGGGGGACTACTACAATGAGCAGTTCTTC. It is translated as CASSPAPAGQMGGDYYNEQFF.

CDR3 residues: CASSPTSGRATAEDTQYF. The CDR3 nucleotides are TGTGCCAGCAGCCCAACTAGCGGGAGGGCCACCGCCGAGGATACGCAGTATTTT. The chain combines TRBV27 with TRBJ2-3; TRBD2 agrees at 13 bases. After removal of 6 bases from V and 6 bases from J, the junction contained 15 bases not matched to a gene. In germline, CDR1 is MNHEY, CDR2 SMNVEV (reference sequence). This CDR3 is built from 18 residues.

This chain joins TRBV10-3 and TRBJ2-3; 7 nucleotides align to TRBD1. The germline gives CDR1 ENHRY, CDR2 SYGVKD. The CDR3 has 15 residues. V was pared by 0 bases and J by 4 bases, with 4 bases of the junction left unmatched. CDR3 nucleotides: TGTGCCATCAGTGAGTCGTATCAGGGGGCAGATACGCAGTATTTT. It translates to CAISESYQGADTQYF.

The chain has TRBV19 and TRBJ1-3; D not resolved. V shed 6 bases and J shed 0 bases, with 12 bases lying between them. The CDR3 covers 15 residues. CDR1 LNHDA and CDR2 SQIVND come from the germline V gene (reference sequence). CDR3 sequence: CASRAQTSSGNTIYF. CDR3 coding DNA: TGTGCCAGTAGGGCACAGACAAGCTCTGGAAACACCATATATTTT.

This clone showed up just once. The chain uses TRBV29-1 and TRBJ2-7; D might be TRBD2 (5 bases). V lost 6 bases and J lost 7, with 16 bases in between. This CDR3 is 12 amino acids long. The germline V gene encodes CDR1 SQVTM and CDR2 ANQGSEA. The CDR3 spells CSVEHLSGEQYF. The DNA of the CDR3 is TGCAGCGTCGAGCATCTCTCGGGGGAGCAGTACTTC.

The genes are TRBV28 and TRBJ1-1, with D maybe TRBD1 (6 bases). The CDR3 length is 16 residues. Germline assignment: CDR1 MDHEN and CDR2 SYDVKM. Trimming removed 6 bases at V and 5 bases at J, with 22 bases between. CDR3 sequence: CASRGAVGGGRTEAFF. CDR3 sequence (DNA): TGTGCCAGCAGGGGGGCCGTTGGGGGCGGAAGGACTGAAGCTTTCTTT.

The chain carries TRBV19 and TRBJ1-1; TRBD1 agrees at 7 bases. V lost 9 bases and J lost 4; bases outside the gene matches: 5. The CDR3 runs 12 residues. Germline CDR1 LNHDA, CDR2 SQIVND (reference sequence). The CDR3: CASRQGFTEAFF. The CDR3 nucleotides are TGTGCCAGCCGACAGGGATTCACTGAAGCTTTCTTT.

The CDR3 protein is CSVAAGGHNEQFF. For the CDR3, the DNA is TGCAGCGTTGCTGCGGGAGGGCACAATGAGCAGTTCTTC. The V call is TRBV29-1, the J call TRBJ2-1; TRBD2 aligns across 9 bases. The CDR3 has 13 residues. V trimming: 4 bases; J trimming: 5 bases; junction bases outside the gene matches: 3. Germline CDR1 reads SQVTM; CDR2 reads ANQGSEA.

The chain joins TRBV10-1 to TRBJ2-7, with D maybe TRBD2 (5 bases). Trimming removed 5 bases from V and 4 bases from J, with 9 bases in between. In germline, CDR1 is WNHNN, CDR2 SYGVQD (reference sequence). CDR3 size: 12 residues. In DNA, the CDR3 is TGCGCCAGCAGTCGGGAACCTTACGAGCAGTACTTC. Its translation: CASSREPYEQYF.

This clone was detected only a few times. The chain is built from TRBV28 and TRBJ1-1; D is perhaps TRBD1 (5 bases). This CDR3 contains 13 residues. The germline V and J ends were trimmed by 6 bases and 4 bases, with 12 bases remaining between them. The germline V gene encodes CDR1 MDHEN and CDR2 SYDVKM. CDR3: CASSNDRATEAFF. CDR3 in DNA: TGTGCCAGCAGCAACGACAGAGCCACTGAAGCTTTCTTT. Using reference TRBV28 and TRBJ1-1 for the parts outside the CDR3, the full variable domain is DVKVTQSSRYLVKRTGEKVFLECVQDMDHENMFWYRQDPGLGLRLIYFSYDVKMKEKGDIPEGYSVSREKKERFSLILESASTNQTSMYLCASSNDRATEAFFGQGTRLTVV.

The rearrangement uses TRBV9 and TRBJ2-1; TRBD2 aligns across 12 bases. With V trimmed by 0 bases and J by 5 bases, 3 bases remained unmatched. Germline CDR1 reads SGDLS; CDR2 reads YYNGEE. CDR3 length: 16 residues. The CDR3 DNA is TGTGCCAGCAGCGTAGGACTAGCGGGGGCCGACAATGAGCAGTTCTTC. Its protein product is CASSVGLAGADNEQFF.

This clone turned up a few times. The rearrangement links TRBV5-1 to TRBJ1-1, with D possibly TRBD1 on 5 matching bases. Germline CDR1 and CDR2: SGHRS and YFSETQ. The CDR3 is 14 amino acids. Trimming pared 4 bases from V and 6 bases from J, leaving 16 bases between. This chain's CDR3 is CASSEGGQGSEAFF. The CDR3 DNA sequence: TGCGCCAGCAGCGAGGGAGGGCAGGGCTCTGAAGCTTTCTTT. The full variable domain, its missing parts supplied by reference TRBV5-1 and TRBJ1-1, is KAGVTQTPRYLIKTRGQQVTLSCSPISGHRSVSWYQQTPGQGLQFLFEYFSETQRNKGNFPGRFSGRQFSNSRSEMNVSTLELGDSALYLCASSEGGQGSEAFFGQGTRLTVV.

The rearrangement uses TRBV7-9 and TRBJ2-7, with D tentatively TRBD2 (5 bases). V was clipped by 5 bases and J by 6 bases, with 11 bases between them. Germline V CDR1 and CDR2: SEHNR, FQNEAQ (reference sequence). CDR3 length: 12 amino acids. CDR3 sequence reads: CASSRIAGEQYF. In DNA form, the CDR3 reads TGTGCCAGCAGCCGTATCGCGGGCGAGCAGTACTTC.

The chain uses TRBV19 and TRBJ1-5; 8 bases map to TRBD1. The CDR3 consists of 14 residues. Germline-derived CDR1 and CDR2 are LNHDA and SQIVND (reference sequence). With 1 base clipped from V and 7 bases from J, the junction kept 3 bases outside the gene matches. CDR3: CASSIGAGGQPQHF. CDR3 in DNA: TGTGCCAGTAGTATAGGGGCAGGGGGCCAGCCCCAGCATTTT.

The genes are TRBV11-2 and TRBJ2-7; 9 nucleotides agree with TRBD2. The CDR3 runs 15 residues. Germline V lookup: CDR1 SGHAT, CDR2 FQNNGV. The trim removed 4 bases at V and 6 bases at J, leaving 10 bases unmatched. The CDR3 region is CASSWGAGGNSEQYF. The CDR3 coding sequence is TGTGCCAGCAGCTGGGGGGCGGGAGGGAACAGCGAGCAGTACTTC.

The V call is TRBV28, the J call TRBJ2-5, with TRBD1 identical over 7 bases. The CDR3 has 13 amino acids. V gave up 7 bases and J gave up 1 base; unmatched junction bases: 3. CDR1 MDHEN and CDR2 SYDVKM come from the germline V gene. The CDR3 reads CASIRTGQETQYF. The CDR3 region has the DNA TGTGCCAGCATTCGGACAGGCCAAGAGACCCAGTACTTC.

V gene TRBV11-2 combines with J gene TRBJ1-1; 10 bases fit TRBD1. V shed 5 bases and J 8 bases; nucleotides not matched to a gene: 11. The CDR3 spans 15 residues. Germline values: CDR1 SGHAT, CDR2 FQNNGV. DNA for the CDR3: TGTGCCAGCAGCCCCCGACAGGGGGCGGGAACGGAAGCTTTCTTT. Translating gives CASSPRQGAGTEAFF.

Here the CDR3 DNA reads TGTGCCAGCAGCCGGACAGGGGGTTCTGCTGGCTACACCTTC. Translating gives CASSRTGGSAGYTF. The V gene is TRBV6-5, the J gene TRBJ1-2; TRBD1 matches at 10 bases. This CDR3 region has 14 residues. V lost 6 bases to trimming and J lost 7 bases; unmatched junction nucleotides: 8. The germline V gene has CDR1 MNHEY and CDR2 SVGAGI.

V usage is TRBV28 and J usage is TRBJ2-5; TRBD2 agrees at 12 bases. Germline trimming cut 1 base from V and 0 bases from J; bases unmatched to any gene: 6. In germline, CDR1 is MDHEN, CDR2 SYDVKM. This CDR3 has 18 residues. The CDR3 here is CASSLFLAGGFDQETQYF. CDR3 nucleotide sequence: TGTGCCAGCAGTTTATTCCTAGCGGGAGGGTTTGACCAAGAGACCCAGTACTTC.

The CDR3 sequence is CASSPPRGQTNTGELFF. The CDR3 DNA sequence: TGTGCCAGCAGCCCTCCCCGCGGACAGACGAACACCGGGGAGCTGTTTTTT. The genes are TRBV7-6 and TRBJ2-2, with D possibly TRBD1 on 6 matching bases. The CDR3 is made up of 17 amino acids. Germline assignment: CDR1 SGHVS and CDR2 FNYEAQ. Deletions cut 5 bases from V and 0 bases from J, with 16 bases between.

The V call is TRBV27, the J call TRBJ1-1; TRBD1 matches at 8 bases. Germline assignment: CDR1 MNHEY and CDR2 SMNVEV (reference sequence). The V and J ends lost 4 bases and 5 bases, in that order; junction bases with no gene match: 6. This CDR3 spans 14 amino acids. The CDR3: CASSYQGARTEAFF. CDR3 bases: TGTGCCAGCAGTTACCAGGGGGCGCGGACTGAAGCTTTCTTT.